Listed below are T cell receptor beta chains from one sample, sequenced in a study of neurological immune-mediated disorders. In TCRdb, the 5' RACE reads were re-called with MiXCR into one record per CDR3 protein. The sample includes 78,000 or so distinct CDR3 sequences, 4.5% to 6.5% of them seen just once. Specimen: PBMCs. The receptors come from a woman aged 25 to 45 with multiple sclerosis. The CDR3 runs from the conserved cysteine through the conserved F or W. D genes are given only for firm matches. The size of a clone is reported for some rows only, either as once, few or many, or as a class for expanded clones.

clone_size,d_call,v_call,j_call,cdr3_nt,cdr3_aa
few,NA,TRBV7-9,TRBJ2-7,TGTGCCAGCAGCTATGACCCGGTCCACGAGCAGTACTTC,CASSYDPVHEQYF
many,TRBD2,TRBV7-8,TRBJ2-1,TGTGCCAGCAGCTTAGAACTAGCGGGAGGGCCCTATGAGCAGTTCTTC,CASSLELAGGPYEQFF
NA,NA,TRBV29-1,TRBJ1-1,TGCAGCGCCACTGAATTGAACACTGCAGCTTTCTTT,CSATELNTAAFF
few,TRBD2,TRBV11-2,TRBJ2-3,TGTGCCAGCAGCTTAGGTGTTAGCGGGATCACAGATACGCAGTATTTT,CASSLGVSGITDTQYF
many,NA,TRBV30,TRBJ2-3,TGTGCCTGGGAGAGGGGCACAGATACGCAGTATTTT,CAWERGTDTQYF
few,NA,TRBV5-1,TRBJ1-2,TGCGCCAGCTCCGGGGGCAGTCCACCCGGTATATATGGCTACACCTTC,CASSGGSPPGIYGYTF
many,NA,TRBV12-3/TRBV12-4,TRBJ1-1,TGTGCCAGCAAACCGGGGGGGAACACTGAAGCTTTCTTT,CASKPGGNTEAFF
many,NA,TRBV12-3/TRBV12-4,TRBJ2-1,TGTGCCAGCAGTTTTCGGTTGGCGCAGTTCTTC,CASSFRLAQFF
many,NA,TRBV28,TRBJ2-1,TGTGCCAGCAGGGCTCCGGGACTCACCAATGAGCAGTTCTTC,CASRAPGLTNEQFF
NA,NA,TRBV5-6,TRBJ2-1,TGTGCCAGCAGCTTTGTTCCCCTCGAGCCCCGCCCCGGGATCTTCTACAATGAGCAGTTCTTC,CASSFVPLEPRPGIFYNEQFF
many,NA,TRBV6-5,TRBJ2-1,TGTGCCAGCAGTTACGCGGGCAATGAGCAGTTCTTC,CASSYAGNEQFF
many,NA,TRBV3-1,TRBJ1-1,TGTGCCAGCAGAAAAGGGGGGAACACTGAAGCTTTCTTT,CASRKGGNTEAFF
many,NA,TRBV20-1,TRBJ1-1,TGCAGTGCGGAGGGCGACACAGGATGGAGAATGAACACTGAAGCTTTCTTT,CSAEGDTGWRMNTEAFF
NA,TRBD1,TRBV18,TRBJ1-5,TGTGCCAGCTCACCTGAGACAGGGGATCAGCCCCAGCATTTT,CASSPETGDQPQHF
NA,NA,TRBV7-6,TRBJ2-2,TGTGCCAGCAGCGGGGGCCCTCCGGGCACCGGGGAGCTGTTTTTT,CASSGGPPGTGELFF
few,TRBD1,TRBV3-1,TRBJ1-6,TGTGCCAGCAGCCATGCACAGGGGTTAGGCTCACCCCTCCACTTT,CASSHAQGLGSPLHF
many,NA,TRBV12-3/TRBV12-4,TRBJ2-1,TGTGCCAGCGGACTGCGGCGGGCCTACAATGAGCAGTTCTTC,CASGLRRAYNEQFF
NA,NA,TRBV20-1,TRBJ2-1,TGCAGTGCTGAGTCCGGGGCTACCTACAATGAGCAGTTCTTC,CSAESGATYNEQFF
many,NA,TRBV5-1,TRBJ2-1,TGCGCCAGCAGCTTTGGGGGAGGCTCCTACAATGAGCAGTTCTTC,CASSFGGGSYNEQFF
NA,TRBD2,TRBV10-2,TRBJ2-1,TGCGCCACCGGGGACTACGACAATGAGCAGTTCTTC,CATGDYDNEQFF
many,TRBD1,TRBV5-1,TRBJ1-4,TGCGCCAGCAGCTCGACCGGGACAGGGTATGAAAAACTGTTTTTT,CASSSTGTGYEKLFF
many,NA,TRBV7-8,TRBJ1-1,TGTGCCAGCAGCTTCAGACCCGGACGGCTGAACACTGAAGCTTTCTTT,CASSFRPGRLNTEAFF
many,TRBD2,TRBV7-9,TRBJ2-1,TGTGCCAGCAGCTTAGATGGTCTAGCGGGGTCCAATGAGCAGTTCTTC,CASSLDGLAGSNEQFF
NA,TRBD1,TRBV18,TRBJ2-3,TGTGCCAGCTCACCATATCTCGGACAGGGTTCAGATACGCAGTATTTT,CASSPYLGQGSDTQYF
many,NA,TRBV4-2,TRBJ2-7,TGTGCCAGCAGCCAGGCTTCCGGGAGCTCTGATGAGCAGTACTTC,CASSQASGSSDEQYF
many,NA,TRBV20-1,TRBJ2-5,TGCAGTGCTAGAGATCCGGCGGGATTGGAGACCCAGTACTTC,CSARDPAGLETQYF
many,NA,TRBV5-1,TRBJ1-3,TGCGCCAGCAGCTTGGGACAGGCGGGCTCTGGAAACACCATATATTTT,CASSLGQAGSGNTIYF
many,NA,TRBV5-1,TRBJ2-4,TGCGCCAGCAGACCGACTGGGGGGGCCGTGAACATTCAGTACTTC,CASRPTGGAVNIQYF
many,NA,TRBV20-1,TRBJ1-1,TGCAGTGCTAGTGGGCAGGGAGCTGAAGCTTTCTTT,CSASGQGAEAFF
many,NA,TRBV10-3,TRBJ1-2,TGTGCCATCAGTGTCTGGGGGGCAGAGGGCTACACCTTC,CAISVWGAEGYTF
many,TRBD1,TRBV10-2,TRBJ1-1,TGCGCCAGCAGTGGACAGGGCGGAGGCACTGAAGCTTTCTTT,CASSGQGGGTEAFF
many,TRBD2,TRBV28,TRBJ2-5,TGTGCCAGCAGTTTAACCCCTCTAGCGGGAGGTGGTGGAGAGACCCAGTACTTC,CASSLTPLAGGGGETQYF
many,NA,TRBV7-2,TRBJ1-2,TGTGCCAGCAGCCGAGACTGGACAGAGGACTATGGCTACACCTTC,CASSRDWTEDYGYTF
many,TRBD2,TRBV7-9,TRBJ2-7,TGTGCCAGCAGCGATTCAGCGGGAGGGGACTACGAGCAGTACTTC,CASSDSAGGDYEQYF
few,NA,TRBV2,TRBJ2-2,TGTGCCAGCAGAACCGGGACCCTGAACACCGGGGAGCTGTTTTTT,CASRTGTLNTGELFF
many,NA,TRBV5-1,TRBJ1-3,TGCGCCAGCAGAACGGGGGGCGGAAACACCATATATTTT,CASRTGGGNTIYF
NA,NA,TRBV5-1,TRBJ2-1,TGCGCCAGCAAACGAGATCTGACCTACAATGAGCAGTTCTTC,CASKRDLTYNEQFF
many,TRBD2,TRBV12-3/TRBV12-4,TRBJ2-2,TGTGCCAGCAGTCCTAGCGGAAACACCGGGGAGCTGTTTTTT,CASSPSGNTGELFF
many,NA,TRBV27,TRBJ2-1,TGTGCCAGCAGTTGGGACCCACGAGGGCATGAGCAGTTCTTC,CASSWDPRGHEQFF